This TCR beta chain was retrieved from a study of control samples from healthy donors and cancer patients. Using immunoSEQ multiplex PCR, the repertoire was profiled, and TCRdb retains in-frame clones only, with some absent. The sample lists roughly 130,000 clones, around 93% occurring once. What was sequenced was PBMCs. The source is a man aged 50-60 years with head and neck cancer.

CDR3 sequence: CSASRGLSYNEQFF. The CDR3 region has the DNA TGCAGTGCTAGTAGGGGTTTATCCTACAATGAGCAGTTCTTC. The genes are TRBV20-1 and TRBJ2-1; D perhaps matches TRBD1 (5 bases). V lost 3 bases to trimming and J lost 1 base, with 10 bases between them. Germline CDR1 reads DFQATT; CDR2 reads SNEGSKA (reference sequence). The CDR3 contains 14 residues.